These 3 T cell receptor beta chains were sequenced from one sample in a study of cytotoxic CD8 clonotypes in ibrutinib-treated CLL. Sequencing used immunoSEQ multiplex PCR; TCRdb keeps in-frame clones, though not all of them. The sample holds 130,000 or so clones; approximately 81% are singletons and the top ten take around 13%. Specimen: PBMCs, collected after 12 months of ibrutinib treatment. Receptors were obtained from a human donor with chronic lymphocytic leukemia.

The CDR3 region has the DNA TGTGCCAGCAGCGTAGCTACGGGCGGCGGGTACGAGCAGTACTTC. This gives the protein CASSVATGGGYEQYF. V and J are TRBV9 and TRBJ2-7, with D possibly being TRBD2 (5 bases). Germline loops: CDR1 SGDLS, CDR2 YYNGEE. The germline V and J ends were trimmed by 0 bases and 4 bases, with 14 bases remaining between them. The CDR3 loop spans 15 amino acids.

The CDR3 nucleotides read TGTGCCAGCAGTCCACACAGGGTCGCTGAAGCTTTCTTT. Protein product: CASSPHRVAEAFF. The chain links TRBV28 to TRBJ1-1; weak D call: TRBD1 (6 bases). Between the trimmed V and J ends, which lost 5 bases and 6 bases, there was a span of 13 bases. Germline CDR1 and CDR2: MDHEN and SYDVKM. The CDR3 length is 13 residues.

This clone was counted once. This chain connects TRBV9 to TRBJ1-1; D perhaps matches TRBD1 (6 bases). Germline assignment: CDR1 SGDLS and CDR2 YYNGEE. This CDR3 comprises 13 residues. Deletions cut 4 bases from V and 9 bases from J, with 16 bases between. In nucleotides, the CDR3 is TGTGCCAGCAGCCCCGGACAGAAGACCAAAGCTTTCTTT. It codes for CASSPGQKTKAFF.